This T cell receptor beta chain was identified in a study of blood T cell repertoires in COVID-19. Study-wide background: Donors in the United States, Italy and Spain gave samples during acute or convalescent COVID-19. PBMCs, B-cell-depleted T cells, or T cells were the source of the cDNA or gDNA that made up the material.

Original methodology: Scientists estimated how many nucleated cells there were by amplifying reference gene primers. Method: immunoSEQ multiplex PCR; TCRdb's copy keeps in-frame clones and lacks some. V and J calls and clone size are given by that table; D and trimming were obtained from the DNA. The profile covers around 64,000 clones, with 65% to 90% appearing a single time and roughly 3.2% taken by the ten largest. Germline loops: CDR1 MNHNS, CDR2 SASEGT. V was trimmed by 2 bases and J by 3 bases, leaving 17 bases between them. The CDR3 consists of 17 residues. This chain connects TRBV6-1 to TRBJ2-1, with TRBD1 as a possible D gene (6 bases). The specimen was peripheral blood. The TCR sequence derives from a man aged 50 or older with active COVID-19. CDR3 sequence (DNA): TGTGCCAGCAGTGAACTCATCACAGGGTGGAGCTACAATGAGCAGTTCTTC. It translates to CASSELITGWSYNEQFF.